The rows below give T cell receptor beta chains drawn from one sample of a study of response to subunit inactivated influenza vaccine. Each CDR3 protein is one row after TCRdb ran MiXCR on the RT-PCR reads. The table lists 450,000 to 600,000 distinct CDR3 sequences, approximately 17% of them singletons. Specimen: CD4+ T cells sorted from PBMCs, collected around 25 months after vaccination. The receptor source for this set is a man between 50 and 69 years old who received an inactivated influenza vaccine. Both conserved end residues are part of each CDR3. The D gene is left open where the match is weak. Clone size appears in some rows only: once, few, many, or a class for an expanded clone.

V	size	J	D	CDR3	DNA
TRBV7-8	-	TRBJ2-7	TRBD1	CASSIQMTGSLEQYF	TGTGCCAGCAGCATACAAATGACAGGGTCCCTAGAGCAGTACTTC
TRBV20-1	few	TRBJ2-1	-	CSARSPQGGNEQFF	TGCAGTGCTAGAAGCCCTCAGGGGGGCAATGAGCAGTTCTTC
TRBV10-3	few	TRBJ1-4	-	CAISESRSTNEKLFF	TGTGCCATCAGTGAGTCGAGATCAACTAATGAAAAACTGTTTTTT
TRBV3-1	few	TRBJ2-6	-	CASSQRFRSGANVLTF	TGTGCCAGCAGCCAAAGATTTCGCTCTGGGGCCAACGTCCTGACTTTC
TRBV12-3/TRBV12-4	few	TRBJ1-2	-	CASSLSGSPYGYTF	TGTGCCAGCAGTTTGTCGGGGAGCCCCTATGGCTACACCTTC
TRBV24-1	-	TRBJ1-4	TRBD1	CATSDYKGTGSEKLFF	TGTGCCACCAGTGACTACAAGGGGACAGGGAGTGAAAAACTGTTTTTT
TRBV20-1	few	TRBJ1-1	-	CSAMGQGTTEAFF	TGCAGTGCTATGGGTCAGGGGACCACTGAAGCTTTCTTT
TRBV29-1	few	TRBJ2-3	TRBD1	CSVPGGHLADTQYF	TGCAGCGTCCCAGGGGGCCATCTCGCAGATACGCAGTATTTT
TRBV28	many	TRBJ2-2	TRBD1	CASGGQGGGTGELFF	TGTGCCAGCGGGGGACAGGGAGGAGGCACCGGGGAGCTGTTTTTT
TRBV15	-	TRBJ2-4	-	CATSRDWSGEAKNIQYF	TGTGCCACCAGCAGAGATTGGTCGGGGGAGGCCAAAAACATTCAGTACTTC
TRBV4-3	-	TRBJ2-2	-	CASSQALTDRSGELFF	TGCGCCAGCAGCCAGGCGTTGACTGATCGGTCCGGGGAGCTGTTTTTT